The 15 T cell receptor beta chains listed next were all sequenced from one sample in a study of T cells in Graves' hyperthyroidism and ophthalmopathy. It was RNA transcripts that yielded the amplified TCR beta CDR3 regions. TCR CDR3 regions were first amplified by RT-PCR with HTBI primers. Each CDR3 protein gets one entry after TCRdb re-called the multiplex PCR reads with MiXCR. This sample has some 50,000 distinct CDR3 sequences, with less than 65% found just once. What was sequenced was peripheral blood or thyroid tissue (not recorded which). Receptors were obtained from a man in his late teens or twenties with Graves' hyperthyroidism.

This chain uses TRBV12-3 or TRBV12-4 with TRBJ1-2; tentative D call: TRBD1 (6 bases). This CDR3 has 12 amino acids. V was shortened by 2 bases and J by 5 bases, with 6 bases between the two germline ends. The CDR3 DNA reads as TGTGCCAGCAGTTTACAGGGGTATGGCTACACCTTC. Amino acid sequence: CASSLQGYGYTF.

On this clonotype: Mismatch with germline at one junction end may stem from a read error. The chain has TRBV6-6 and TRBJ2-7, with 7 bases lining up with TRBD2. From germline, CDR1 is MNHNY and CDR2 SVGAGI (reference sequence). The CDR3 extends over 11 amino acids. CDR3 in DNA: TGTGCCAGCGGGAGGGCTGGTGAGCGGTACTTC. Translating it yields CASGRAGERYF.

This clonotype was recorded at least ten times. The chain joins TRBV5-4 to TRBJ1-6; 7 bases map to TRBD1. The CDR3 totals 16 residues. Germline CDR1 reads SGHNT; CDR2 reads YYREEE (reference sequence). The V and J ends lost 0 bases and 8 bases, in that order; junction bases with no gene match: 8. CDR3 region: CASSLGGRDSHSPLHF. The CDR3, as DNA: TGTGCCAGCAGCTTGGGGGGACGGGACAGCCATTCACCCCTCCACTTT.

In the case of this clonotype: One end of the junction does not line up with germline, which may come from a read error. The rearrangement uses TRBV2 and TRBJ1-4, with 7 bases lining up with TRBD1. Germline V lookup: CDR1 SNHLY, CDR2 FYNNEI. This CDR3 contains 15 residues. The CDR3 loop is CVSSGGDSPNEKLFF. CDR3 DNA: TGTGTCAGCAGTGGGGGGGACAGCCCTAATGAAAAACTGTTTTTT. Together with reference TRBV2 and TRBJ1-4, the CDR3 gives the full variable domain: EPEVTQTPSHQVTQMGQEVILRCVPISNHLYFYWYRQILGQKVEFLVSFYNNEISEKSEIFDDQFSVERPDGSNFTLKIRSTKLEDSAMYFCVSSGGDSPNEKLFFGSGTQLSVL.

This sequence joins TRBV12-3 or TRBV12-4 and TRBJ2-1; D unclear. Trimming shortened V by 3 bases and J by 5 bases, and 20 bases separated the two germline ends. There are 17 residues in the CDR3. This CDR3 is CASSLTPDPREDNEQFF. The DNA of the CDR3 is TGTGCCAGCAGTTTGACCCCGGATCCCAGAGAAGACAATGAGCAGTTCTTC.

The CDR3 DNA follows: TGTGCCAGCAGCCACAGCTCCTACGAGCAGTACTTC. Translated, it gives CASSHSSYEQYF. V gene TRBV7-2 combines with J gene TRBJ2-7; the D is unclear. CDR1 is SGHTA, CDR2 FQGNSA, per germline. CDR3 length: 12 amino acids. Trimming removed 5 bases from V and 0 bases from J, with 5 bases in between.

This clonotype turned up a few times. The chain links TRBV5-1 to TRBJ2-7; D is perhaps TRBD1 (5 bases). V was pared by 0 bases and J by 2 bases, with 12 bases between. The CDR3 has 15 residues. The V gene's germline CDR1 is SGHRS and CDR2 YFSETQ. CDR3 sequence reads: CASSLEEGATYEQYF. Here the CDR3 DNA reads TGCGCCAGCAGCTTGGAGGAAGGGGCGACCTACGAGCAGTACTTC.

This clonotype was observed many times. V gene TRBV9 combines with J gene TRBJ1-4; possibly TRBD1 for D (5 bases). From germline, CDR1 is SGDLS and CDR2 YYNGEE. The CDR3 runs 15 residues. The V gene lost 0 bases and the J gene lost 3 bases, with 9 bases spanning the gap. CDR3 sequence reads: CASSVGAGSNEKLFF. CDR3 in DNA: TGTGCCAGCAGCGTAGGGGCAGGGTCTAATGAAAAACTGTTTTTT.

The chain joins TRBV5-1 to TRBJ1-2, with 7 positions matching TRBD1. V dropped 4 bases and J dropped 8; count of bases not matched to a gene: 11. This CDR3 is 14 amino acids long. Germline-derived CDR1 and CDR2 are SGHRS and YFSETQ. The CDR3 bases are TGCGCCAGCAGCGCCTCCGGGACAGAGCGGGGCTACACCTTC. Translation gives CASSASGTERGYTF. The full variable domain, rest sourced from reference TRBV5-1 and TRBJ1-2, is KAGVTQTPRYLIKTRGQQVTLSCSPISGHRSVSWYQQTPGQGLQFLFEYFSETQRNKGNFPGRFSGRQFSNSRSEMNVSTLELGDSALYLCASSASGTERGYTFGSGTRLTVV.

V is TRBV7-8 and J is TRBJ1-3, with TRBD1 as a possible D gene (6 bases). Germline V gene lookup returns CDR1 SGHVS and CDR2 FQNEAQ. Trimming stripped 5 bases from V and 3 bases from J, with 14 bases between. The CDR3 totals 15 residues. CDR3 region: CASSPGHDFGNTIYF. CDR3 nucleotides: TGTGCCAGCAGCCCGGGACACGACTTTGGAAACACCATATATTTT.

Many counts were recorded for this clonotype. V and J are TRBV4-1 and TRBJ1-1, with D perhaps TRBD1 (5 bases). Trimming shortened V by 0 bases and J by 5 bases, and 13 bases separated the two germline ends. The CDR3 consists of 15 residues. Looked up from germline, CDR1 is MGHRA and CDR2 is YSYEKL. The CDR3 loop is CASSQDWGWGTEAFF. The CDR3 DNA is TGCGCCAGCAGCCAAGATTGGGGGTGGGGGACTGAAGCTTTCTTT.

Details on this clonotype: At one boundary the junction diverges from the germline segment, which might be a read error. The rearrangement joins TRBV15 to TRBJ1-2; D unresolved. Germline CDR1 LNHNV, CDR2 YYDKDF (reference sequence). This CDR3 contains 13 residues. The CDR3 region has the DNA TGTGCCACCAGCAGAGACAGTAACTATAGCTACACCTTC. Amino acid sequence: CATSRDSNYSYTF.

This clonotype turned up a few times. V is TRBV4-1 and J is TRBJ2-7; 7 nucleotides match TRBD1. CDR1 and CDR2 from the germline V gene are MGHRA and YSYEKL. The CDR3 is 14 amino acids. Trimming cost V 4 bases and J 0 bases; bases outside gene matches: 3. Written as DNA, the CDR3 is TGCGCCAGCAGCCGGGACAGAGGCTCCTACGAGCAGTACTTC. Translated, it gives CASSRDRGSYEQYF.

The chain uses TRBV12-3 or TRBV12-4 and TRBJ2-7, with D perhaps TRBD1 (6 bases). The V end was cut by 5 bases, the J end by 7 bases, with 12 bases between. The CDR3 is 12 amino acids. The CDR3 DNA is TGTGCCAGCAGTACAGGGTTACTGGAGCAGTACTTC. Amino acid sequence: CASSTGLLEQYF.

This chain uses TRBV29-1 with TRBJ2-1; the D gene is possibly TRBD1 (6 bases). CDR3 length equals 12 residues. CDR1 is SQVTM and CDR2 is ANQGSEA in the germline V gene. The V gene lost 7 bases and the J gene lost 8 bases, with 15 bases spanning the gap. The CDR3 bases are TGCAGCGAAAGGACAGTCGGGGATGAGCAGTTCTTC. Translation: CSERTVGDEQFF.